The entry that follows covers one T cell receptor (beta chain) sequence. Participant-given clinical history determined each cohort assignment. Symptom resolution, clearance, or two negative PCRs marked donors in Cohort 3 as recovered. As processed by the authors: Amplification of reference gene primers provided the estimated nucleated cell counts. Using immunoSEQ multiplex PCR, the repertoire was profiled, and TCRdb retains in-frame clones only, with some absent. V, J and clone size reflect that table, while D and trimming were determined from the DNA. In the table there are some 390,000 clones, 80% to 90% of which are singletons. This specimen belongs to a study of blood T cell repertoires in COVID-19. Study at large: Donors in the United States, Italy and Spain gave samples during acute or convalescent COVID-19.

The V and J ends lost 6 bases and 2 bases respectively, with 17 bases between them. The CDR3 has 15 residues. Germline CDR1 is SGHTA and CDR2 is FQGNSA. The clonotype originates from a man in his thirties or forties who had recovered from COVID-19. Sequencing input: PBMCs or T cells enriched from blood (not recorded which). V is TRBV7-2 and J is TRBJ2-7; TRBD1 is a possible D gene (6 bases). The CDR3 DNA is TGTGCCAGCAGGCCCCGGATCAGGGACACCTACGAGCAGTACTTC. Protein sequence: CASRPRIRDTYEQYF.